Listed below are T cell receptor beta chains from one sample, sequenced in a study of CD8 T cells in ankylosing spondylitis. TCRdb passed the 5' RACE reads through MiXCR, listing each CDR3 protein once. The table lists approximately 35,000 distinct CDR3 sequences, 13% to 15% of them singletons. Sequenced sample: blood. The receptors derive from a male donor with ankylosing spondylitis or in good health (not recorded which). CDR3s include the opening cysteine and the closing phenylalanine or tryptophan. The order of the fields is clone size, D gene, V gene, J gene, CDR3 protein, CDR3 DNA. A D gene is named only where the DNA matches it firmly. Clone size appears in some rows only: once, few, many, or a class for an expanded clone.

>few|.|TRBV28|TRBJ2-5
CASTPWGSQETQYF
TGTGCCAGCACCCCCTGGGGATCCCAAGAGACCCAGTACTTC
>.|TRBD1|TRBV7-3|TRBJ2-2
CASSSTGVRTGELFF
TGTGCCAGCAGCTCAACAGGGGTACGAACCGGGGAGCTGTTTTTT
>.|.|TRBV7-3|TRBJ2-3
CASSSTGDTQYF
TGTGCCAGCAGCTCCACAGGGGATACGCAGTATTTT
>few|.|TRBV7-9|TRBJ2-1
CASSWSDNEQFF
TGTGCCAGCAGCTGGAGCGACAATGAGCAGTTCTTC
>.|.|TRBV20-1|TRBJ2-7
CSATPGGTYEQYF
TGCAGTGCCACCCCTGGCGGTACCTACGAGCAGTACTTC
>once|.|TRBV18|TRBJ2-3
CASGASWGTDTQYF
TGTGCCTCCGGGGCCAGCTGGGGCACTGATACGCAGTATTTT
>many|.|TRBV7-2|TRBJ1-4
CASSLGFNEKLFF
TGTGCCAGCAGCTTGGGCTTTAATGAAAAACTGTTTTTT
>once|.|TRBV4-3|TRBJ2-1
CASSQEGIEQFF
TGCGCCAGCAGCCAGGAAGGTATAGAGCAGTTCTTC
>.|.|TRBV5-5|TRBJ1-2
CASSFGPDYGYTF
TGTGCCAGCAGCTTTGGGCCAGACTATGGCTACACCTTC
>.|.|TRBV5-1|TRBJ1-1
CASSVGQDSAFF
TGCGCCAGCAGCGTAGGACAAGACTCGGCTTTCTTT
>few|TRBD2|TRBV9|TRBJ2-5
CASSGSGTTQETQYF
TGTGCCAGCAGCGGATCCGGGACTACCCAAGAGACCCAGTACTTC
>few|TRBD1|TRBV20-1|TRBJ1-4
CSAPWTGVREKLFF
TGCAGTGCACCCTGGACAGGGGTTCGTGAAAAACTGTTTTTT
>.|.|TRBV2|TRBJ2-7
CASSGSYEQYF
TGTGCCAGCAGTGGATCCTACGAGCAGTACTTC
>many|.|TRBV28|TRBJ2-3
CASSQTDTQYF
TGTGCCAGCAGTCAAACAGATACGCAGTATTTT
>.|.|TRBV11-3|TRBJ2-3
CASSSGGGADTQYF
TGTGCCAGCAGCTCCGGGGGTGGGGCAGATACGCAGTATTTT
>.|TRBD1|TRBV29-1|TRBJ1-4
CSGSRGQKLFF
TGCAGCGGAAGCAGGGGGCAAAAACTGTTTTTT
>few|TRBD1|TRBV24-1|TRBJ2-1
CATSDQEKGGTEQFF
TGTGCCACCAGTGATCAAGAAAAAGGGGGCACTGAGCAGTTCTTC
>.|.|TRBV12-3/TRBV12-4|TRBJ2-7
CASSFGAGVSYEQYF
TGTGCCAGCAGTTTCGGTGCAGGGGTCTCCTACGAGCAGTACTTC
>.|.|TRBV29-1|TRBJ2-7
CSVVQGPRRQYF
TGCAGCGTGGTACAGGGTCCGAGGCGGCAGTACTTC
>.|.|TRBV7-9|TRBJ2-7
CASSLVTGASSYEQYF
TGTGCCAGCAGCTTAGTCACCGGGGCCAGCTCCTACGAGCAGTACTTC
>.|.|TRBV7-3|TRBJ2-3
CASSLAGLTTDTQYF
TGTGCCAGCAGCTTAGCGGGGTTGACCACAGATACGCAGTATTTT
>.|TRBD1|TRBV20-1|TRBJ2-3
CSAPGQGAGDTQYF
TGCAGTGCTCCGGGACAGGGGGCAGGAGATACGCAGTATTTT
>.|TRBD2|TRBV20-1|TRBJ2-3
CSARSGGGLADTQYF
TGCAGTGCTAGGAGCGGCGGGGGGCTAGCGGATACGCAGTATTTT
>few|.|TRBV28|TRBJ1-4
CASSLRIGGRGEKLFF
TGTGCCAGCAGTTTACGTATTGGAGGAAGGGGTGAAAAACTGTTTTTT
>few|TRBD2|TRBV4-3|TRBJ2-3
CASSQLAGVEDTQYF
TGCGCCAGCAGCCAACTAGCGGGAGTCGAAGATACGCAGTATTTT
>.|TRBD1|TRBV20-1|TRBJ1-1
CSAAGQLMNTEAFF
TGCAGTGCGGCGGGACAGCTTATGAACACTGAAGCTTTCTTT
>few|.|TRBV28|TRBJ1-4
CASSSANEKLFF
TGTGCCAGCAGTTCGGCGAATGAAAAACTGTTTTTT
>.|TRBD2|TRBV29-1|TRBJ2-2
CSVFGTSGQGGELFF
TGCAGCGTTTTCGGGACTAGCGGCCAGGGCGGGGAGCTGTTTTTT
>few|TRBD1|TRBV20-1|TRBJ2-1
CSADRGVNEQFF
TGCAGTGCAGACAGGGGGGTCAATGAGCAGTTCTTC
>.|.|TRBV7-9|TRBJ2-2
CASSPRGYSGELFF
TGTGCCAGCAGCCCCCGCGGGTACTCCGGGGAGCTGTTTTTT
>.|.|TRBV5-1|TRBJ2-5
CASTPIGGSQETQYF
TGCGCCAGCACCCCGATTGGGGGAAGCCAAGAGACCCAGTACTTC
>few|.|TRBV14|TRBJ2-6
CASSQVGPGANVLTF
TGTGCCAGCAGCCAAGTGGGGCCTGGGGCCAACGTCCTGACTTTC
>once|.|TRBV4-2|TRBJ2-1
CASSTRVSYNEQFF
TGTGCCAGCAGCACTAGGGTTTCCTACAATGAGCAGTTCTTC
>few|.|TRBV20-1|TRBJ2-1
CSAPQWGNEQFF
TGCAGTGCTCCCCAATGGGGGAATGAGCAGTTCTTC
>.|.|TRBV5-1|TRBJ1-1
CASSLDGQEGGDTEAFF
TGCGCCAGCAGCTTGGACGGCCAAGAGGGCGGGGACACTGAAGCTTTCTTT
>.|.|TRBV7-2|TRBJ2-7
CASSRAAYEQYF
TGTGCCAGCAGCCGAGCGGCCTACGAGCAGTACTTC
>.|.|TRBV28|TRBJ2-1
CASSPLGIGTYNEQFF
TGTGCCAGCAGCCCCCTTGGCATAGGGACCTACAATGAGCAGTTCTTC
>few|.|TRBV9|TRBJ2-7
CASSVGQNSYEQYF
TGTGCCAGCAGCGTTGGGCAGAACTCCTACGAGCAGTACTTC
>.|TRBD1|TRBV5-5|TRBJ2-1
CASSLEGQGVYNEQFF
TGTGCCAGCAGCTTGGAAGGGCAGGGGGTATACAATGAGCAGTTCTTC
>many|.|TRBV5-1|TRBJ2-1
CASSSRGGGVGSSYNEQFF
TGCGCCAGCAGCTCCAGGGGAGGAGGTGTTGGTAGCTCCTACAATGAGCAGTTCTTC
>.|.|TRBV6-4|TRBJ2-2
CASSVLANTGELFF
TGTGCCAGCAGTGTTCTAGCGAACACCGGGGAGCTGTTTTTT
>.|.|TRBV29-1|TRBJ2-7
CSVHSGDISYEQYF
TGCAGCGTTCATTCTGGGGACATCTCCTACGAGCAGTACTTC
>few|TRBD2|TRBV5-1|TRBJ2-1
CASSGGTSGNNEQFF
TGCGCCAGCAGCGGGGGGACTAGCGGCAACAATGAGCAGTTCTTC
>few|TRBD1|TRBV10-3|TRBJ2-7
CATTVGGLYEQYF
TGTGCCACCACCGTAGGGGGCTTGTACGAGCAGTACTTC
>few|.|TRBV7-2|TRBJ2-7
CASSISGTVYEQYF
TGTGCCAGCAGCATTTCCGGGACCGTATACGAGCAGTACTTC
>once|TRBD2|TRBV5-1|TRBJ2-1
CASSLTTGRANEQFF
TGCGCCAGCAGCTTGACGACCGGGAGGGCAAATGAGCAGTTCTTC
>few|TRBD1|TRBV5-1|TRBJ2-5
CASSPDRVGETQYF
TGCGCCAGCAGCCCGGACAGGGTGGGTGAGACCCAGTACTTC
>.|TRBD2|TRBV6-2/TRBV6-3|TRBJ2-1
CASSPGLAGVSEQFF
TGTGCCAGCAGTCCGGGACTAGCGGGAGTAAGTGAGCAGTTCTTC